This T cell receptor (beta chain) was identified during a study of T cells after yellow fever vaccination. Across the study: Some fractions had low cell numbers, and these were prepared with SMART-Seq v4 Ultra Low Input. Findings and caveats of the study: Highly abundant clonotypes carried over from the bulk population could end up in FACS-sorted repertoires as contaminants. A minor fraction of clonotypes spanned both CD4 and CD8 compartments.

This clonotype was seen many times. As yet, its antigen is unknown. It was through 5'RACE template switching that TCR cDNA was made, with a universal primer site and UMIs added. TCRdb used MiXCR to reprocess the 5' RACE reads, holding one entry per CDR3 protein. The sample has under 550,000 distinct CDR3 sequences; around a fifth are singletons. The CDR3 has 13 residues. V was shortened by 4 bases and J by 7 bases, with 12 bases between the two germline ends. Germline V CDR1 and CDR2: SGHKS, YYEKEE (reference sequence). The material sequenced was PBMCs, taken roughly 20 days after the first yellow fever vaccination. The TCR comes from a man younger than 30 who received the YFV17D yellow fever vaccine. The chain joins TRBV5-5 to TRBJ1-5; a possible D gene is TRBD1 (5 bases). The CDR3 bases are TGTGCCAGCAGCCCCTACAAGGGGCAGCCCCAGCATTTT. Its protein product is CASSPYKGQPQHF.